The rows below give T cell receptor beta chains drawn from one sample of a study of low-dose radiotherapy and immunotherapy resistance in tumors. A single record per CDR3 protein comes from TCRdb applying MiXCR to the reads. Among approximately 42,000 distinct CDR3 sequences listed, about 25% were seen once. This specimen was PBMCs, taken after low-dose radiotherapy plus immunotherapy. These receptors all stem from a male donor with prostate cancer. CDR3s include the opening cysteine and the closing phenylalanine or tryptophan. The D gene is left open where the match is weak. Size is omitted from some rows. Given values are once, few, many or a class for expanded clones.

many	NA	TRBV5-1	TRBJ1-1	CASSSLQRDEAFF	TGCGCCAGCAGCTCCCTCCAACGGGATGAAGCTTTCTTT
many	TRBD2	TRBV7-8	TRBJ2-1	CASTTWTSGKSSYNEQFF	TGTGCCAGCACCACCTGGACTAGCGGGAAAAGCTCCTACAATGAGCAGTTCTTC
many	NA	TRBV30	TRBJ2-1	CAWSGGKGNEQFF	TGTGCCTGGAGTGGTGGGAAAGGCAATGAGCAGTTCTTC
many	TRBD2	TRBV7-8	TRBJ2-1	CASQTGGIYNEQFF	TGTGCCAGCCAGACGGGAGGGATTTACAATGAGCAGTTCTTC
many	TRBD2	TRBV28	TRBJ2-3	CASSLPPRPAGEGPDTQYF	TGTGCCAGCAGTTTACCCCCGAGGCCAGCGGGAGAGGGGCCAGATACGCAGTATTTT
NA	NA	TRBV11-2	TRBJ2-7	CASTGAYEQYF	TGTGCCAGCACAGGGGCCTACGAGCAGTACTTC
once	NA	TRBV20-1	TRBJ2-5	CSARDPLGKETQYF	TGCAGTGCTAGAGATCCGCTAGGAAAAGAGACCCAGTACTTC
NA	NA	TRBV18	TRBJ2-7	CASSPPRGQGVHEQYF	TGTGCCAGCTCACCACCGAGAGGCCAAGGGGTCCACGAGCAGTACTTC
many	TRBD1	TRBV6-2/TRBV6-3	TRBJ1-6	CASEDRGGFSPLHF	TGTGCCAGCGAGGACAGGGGAGGATTTTCACCCCTCCACTTT
many	NA	TRBV6-6	TRBJ2-7	CASSYVSSGEQYF	TGTGCCAGCAGTTACGTTAGCTCGGGCGAGCAGTACTTC